What follows describes a single TCR beta chain. The sample belongs to a study of T cell responses to AZD1222 COVID-19 vaccine. Trimming cost V 1 base and J 2 bases, with 12 bases left between them. Germline lookup yields CDR1 SGHNT and CDR2 YENEEA. This CDR3 has 15 amino acids. Using immunoSEQ multiplex PCR, the repertoire was profiled, and TCRdb retains in-frame clones only, with some absent. This repertoire shows some 160,000 clones, 70% to 90% found once; its top ten account for 0.95% to 1.1%. Second-dose intervals of approximately 4 or approximately 12 weeks were pooled. The chain joins TRBV11-3 to TRBJ2-7; D possibly corresponds to TRBD1 (5 bases). This receptor was identified in an adult who received the AZD1222 COVID-19 vaccine. This material consisted of peripheral blood, taken 28 days after the second AZD1222 dose. For the CDR3, the DNA is TGTGCCAGCAGCTTAGGGCAGGGTAGCCCCTACGAGCAGTACTTC. This translates into CASSLGQGSPYEQYF.